These T cell receptor beta chains were read from a single sample in a study of cytomegalovirus exposure and HLA in healthy donors. Clones were read by immunoSEQ multiplex PCR, and TCRdb kept only the in-frame ones, dropping some. The table lists approximately 180,000 clones, approximately 84% of them singletons. The sequenced sample consisted of PBMCs. These receptors all come from a girl aged 5 to 17 in good health and CMV-seropositive. Both conserved end residues are trimmed from each CDR3.

V gene	J gene	CDR3 protein
TRBV28	TRBJ2-3	ASSLDRSSTDTQY
TRBV5-6	TRBJ1-1	ASSFYQGKNTEAF
TRBV29-1	TRBJ1-5	SVAPENSNQPQH
TRBV15	TRBJ1-1	ATSRVLNTEAF
TRBV19	TRBJ1-5	ASTNGQYSNQPQH
TRBV5-5	TRBJ1-1	ASSSPGTGLPGTEAF
TRBV29-1	TRBJ1-1	SGGSAGGLNTEAF
TRBV5-4	TRBJ2-2	ASSLKGGGSTGELF
TRBV9	TRBJ1-5	ASSRGNSNQPQH
TRBV6-4	TRBJ1-3	ASSDPKGTGALSGNTIY
TRBV7-9	TRBJ1-1	ASSPGTDYAMNTEAF
TRBV5-1	TRBJ2-1	ASSPESLPVGEQF
TRBV19	TRBJ1-5	ASSIDRWQPQH
TRBV6-4	TRBJ2-2	ASSGQENTGELF
TRBV6-1	TRBJ1-1	ASTRTDEQEAF
TRBV18	TRBJ2-3	ASSPERATDTQY
TRBV18	TRBJ2-1	ASSPPGQGAGEQF
TRBV14	TRBJ2-5	ASSQEYGRSTTQY
TRBV28	TRBJ1-2	ASSLVGADYGYT
TRBV5-4	TRBJ1-6	ASSRDRGAISPLH
TRBV5-1	TRBJ2-4	ASSLGVGSQNIQY
TRBV27	TRBJ1-5	ASSLRTGNQPQH
TRBV2	TRBJ2-7	ASSEVRNYEQY
TRBV6-4	TRBJ2-1	ASSDRASGGSNEQF